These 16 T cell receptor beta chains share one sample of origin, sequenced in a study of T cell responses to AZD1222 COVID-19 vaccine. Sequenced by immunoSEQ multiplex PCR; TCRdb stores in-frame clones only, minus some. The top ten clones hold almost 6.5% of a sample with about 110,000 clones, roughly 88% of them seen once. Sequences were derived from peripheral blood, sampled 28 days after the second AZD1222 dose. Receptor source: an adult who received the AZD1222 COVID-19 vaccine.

CDR3 bases: TGTGCCAGTCAGGGGTCTAATGAAAAACTGTTTTTT. Amino acids: CASQGSNEKLFF. The chain is built from TRBV10-3 and TRBJ1-4, with D possibly TRBD1 on 6 matching bases. V was clipped by 10 bases and J by 3 bases, with 9 bases between them. CDR3 length equals 12 residues. CDR1 and CDR2 from the germline V gene are ENHRY and SYGVKD.

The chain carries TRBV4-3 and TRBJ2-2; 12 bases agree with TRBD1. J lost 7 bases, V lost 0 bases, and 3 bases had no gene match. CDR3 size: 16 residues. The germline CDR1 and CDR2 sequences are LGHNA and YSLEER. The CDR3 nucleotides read TGCGCCAGCAGCCAAGAGGGACAGGGGGCGGGCGGGGAGCTGTTTTTT. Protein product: CASSQEGQGAGGELFF.

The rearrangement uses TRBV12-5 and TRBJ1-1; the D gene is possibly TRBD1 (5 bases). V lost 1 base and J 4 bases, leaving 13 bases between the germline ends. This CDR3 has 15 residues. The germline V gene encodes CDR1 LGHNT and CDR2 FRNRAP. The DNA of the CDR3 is TGTGCTAGTGGTTTGGGGCAGGGAAGGGTCACTGAAGCTTTCTTT. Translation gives CASGLGQGRVTEAFF.

CDR3 amino acids: CASSQDPGPSYEQYF. As DNA, the CDR3 is TGTGCCAGCAGCCAAGACCCGGGACCCTCCTACGAGCAGTACTTC. The rearrangement links TRBV4-2 to TRBJ2-7, with D perhaps being TRBD1 or TRBD2 (5 bases each). Germline V lookup: CDR1 LGHNA, CDR2 YNFKEQ. CDR3 length equals 15 residues. V was trimmed by 0 bases and J by 0 bases, leaving 9 bases between them.

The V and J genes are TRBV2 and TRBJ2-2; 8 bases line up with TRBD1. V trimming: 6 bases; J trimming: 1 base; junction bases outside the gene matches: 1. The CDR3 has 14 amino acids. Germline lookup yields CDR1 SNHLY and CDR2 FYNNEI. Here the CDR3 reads CASRGQVNTGELFF. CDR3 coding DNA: TGTGCCAGCAGGGGACAGGTGAACACCGGGGAGCTGTTTTTT.

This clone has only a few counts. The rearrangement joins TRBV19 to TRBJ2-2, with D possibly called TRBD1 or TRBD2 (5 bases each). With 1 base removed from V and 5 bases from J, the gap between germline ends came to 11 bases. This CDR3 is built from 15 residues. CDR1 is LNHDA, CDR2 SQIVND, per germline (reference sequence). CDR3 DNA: TGTGCCAGTAGTATAGGGGCAGAGGGGACCGGGGAGCTGTTTTTT. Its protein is CASSIGAEGTGELFF.

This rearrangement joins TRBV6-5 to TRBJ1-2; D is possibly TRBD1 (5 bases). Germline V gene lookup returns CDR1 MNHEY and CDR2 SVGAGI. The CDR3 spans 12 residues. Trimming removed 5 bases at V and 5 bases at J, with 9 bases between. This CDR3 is CASSRQGYGYTF. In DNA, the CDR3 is TGTGCCAGCAGTCGTCAGGGTTATGGCTACACCTTC.

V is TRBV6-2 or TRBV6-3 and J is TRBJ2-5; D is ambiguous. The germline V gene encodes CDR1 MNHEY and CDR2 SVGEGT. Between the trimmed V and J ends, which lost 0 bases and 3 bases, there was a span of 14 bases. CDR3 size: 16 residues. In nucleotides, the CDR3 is TGTGCCAGCAGTTACTCGACATTGTTGCCAGAAGAGACCCAGTACTTC. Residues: CASSYSTLLPEETQYF.

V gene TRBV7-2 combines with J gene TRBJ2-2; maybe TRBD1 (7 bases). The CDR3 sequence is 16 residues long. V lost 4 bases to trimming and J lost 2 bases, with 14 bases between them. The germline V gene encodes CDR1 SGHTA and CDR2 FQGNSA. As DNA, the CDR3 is TGTGCCAGCAGCTCAGGGGGGACTTCTAACACCGGGGAGCTGTTTTTT. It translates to CASSSGGTSNTGELFF.

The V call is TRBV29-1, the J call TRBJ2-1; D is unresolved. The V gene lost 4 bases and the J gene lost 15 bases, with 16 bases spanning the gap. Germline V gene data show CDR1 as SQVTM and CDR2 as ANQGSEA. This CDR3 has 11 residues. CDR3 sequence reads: CSVVTMRTAFF. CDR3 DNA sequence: TGCAGCGTTGTCACGATGCGGACCGCGTTCTTC.

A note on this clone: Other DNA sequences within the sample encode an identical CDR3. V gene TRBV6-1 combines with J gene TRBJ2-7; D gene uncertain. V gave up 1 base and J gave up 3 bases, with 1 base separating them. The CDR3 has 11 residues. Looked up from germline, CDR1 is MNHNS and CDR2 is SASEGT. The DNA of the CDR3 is TGTGCCAGCAGTGAAGGCTACGAGCAGTACTTC. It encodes CASSEGYEQYF.

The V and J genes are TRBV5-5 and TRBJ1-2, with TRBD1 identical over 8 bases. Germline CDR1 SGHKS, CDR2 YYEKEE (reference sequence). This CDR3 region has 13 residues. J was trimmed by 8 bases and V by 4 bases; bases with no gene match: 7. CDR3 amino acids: CASSQNYRGGYTF. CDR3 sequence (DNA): TGTGCCAGCAGCCAAAACTACAGGGGGGGCTACACCTTC.

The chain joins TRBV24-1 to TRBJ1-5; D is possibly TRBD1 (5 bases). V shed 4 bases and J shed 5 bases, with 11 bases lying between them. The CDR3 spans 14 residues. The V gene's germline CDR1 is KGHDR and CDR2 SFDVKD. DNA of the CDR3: TGTGCCACCAGTGAGGGGGGGTTCGATCAGCCCCAGCATTTT. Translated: CATSEGGFDQPQHF.

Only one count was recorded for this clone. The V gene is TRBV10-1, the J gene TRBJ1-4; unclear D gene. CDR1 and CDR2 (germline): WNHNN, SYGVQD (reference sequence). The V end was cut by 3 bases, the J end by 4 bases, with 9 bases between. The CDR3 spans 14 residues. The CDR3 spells CASSDSRLNEKLFF. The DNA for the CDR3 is TGCGCCAGCAGTGATTCCAGGCTTAATGAAAAACTGTTTTTT.

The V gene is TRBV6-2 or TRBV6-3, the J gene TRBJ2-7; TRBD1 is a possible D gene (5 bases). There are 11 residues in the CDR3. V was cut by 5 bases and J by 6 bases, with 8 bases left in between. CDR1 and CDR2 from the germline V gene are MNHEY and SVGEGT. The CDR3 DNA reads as TGTGCCAGCAGTGACAGACGCGAGCAGTACTTC. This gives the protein CASSDRREQYF.

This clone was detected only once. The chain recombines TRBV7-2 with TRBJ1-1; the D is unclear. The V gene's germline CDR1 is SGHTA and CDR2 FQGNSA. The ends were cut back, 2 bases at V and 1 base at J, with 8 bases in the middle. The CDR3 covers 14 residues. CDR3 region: CASSLSEENTEAFF. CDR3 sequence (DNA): TGTGCCAGCAGCTTAAGCGAGGAGAACACTGAAGCTTTCTTT.